This paragraph covers one TCR beta chain sequence. The data belong to a study of cytomegalovirus exposure and HLA in healthy donors. This CDR3 region has 17 residues. The V gene's germline CDR1 is LGHNA and CDR2 YSLEER. The junction had 12 bases not matched to a gene; V was cut back by 0 bases and J by 5 bases. Researchers ran the PCR with 60 Vbeta and 13 Jbeta primers. Assay: immunoSEQ multiplex PCR; the TCRdb copy retains only in-frame clones and omits some. Of some 110,000 clones listed, about 70% were seen once; the top ten hold about 2.5%. V is TRBV4-3 and J is TRBJ1-2; 7 bases match TRBD1. Sequencing was performed on PBMCs. The clonotype comes from a female donor in good health and CMV-seronegative. The CDR3 loop reads CASSQDTGTDIPYGYTF. The CDR3 coding sequence is TGCGCCAGCAGCCAAGATACCGGGACAGATATCCCATATGGCTACACCTTC.